Listed below are T cell receptor beta chains from one sample, sequenced in a study of STAT3 mutations in large granular lymphocyte leukemia. Assay used: immunoSEQ multiplex PCR; TCRdb lists only in-frame clones, some missing. The sample has 6,000 or so clones, 34% seen once. The specimen was peripheral blood mononuclear cells. All receptors come from a woman aged 40 to 49 with T-cell large granular lymphocyte leukemia. Some clones in this sample may be carry-over from other donors' samples. The CDR3 runs from the conserved cysteine through the conserved F or W. The order of the fields is D gene, clone size, V gene, J gene, CDR3 protein, CDR3 DNA. A D gene is named only where the DNA matches it firmly. Clone size is stated in some rows and not others, as once, few, many or a class when expanded.

d_call: NA
clone_size: NA
v_call: TRBV7-2
j_call: TRBJ2-7
cdr3_aa: CASSLEALLKGQYF
cdr3_nt: TGTGCCAGCAGCTTAGAGGCCCTCCTGAAAGGGCAGTACTTC

d_call: TRBD1
clone_size: NA
v_call: TRBV5-1
j_call: TRBJ1-2
cdr3_aa: CASSRTGDGYGYTF
cdr3_nt: TGCGCCAGTTCACGGACAGGGGACGGCTATGGCTACACCTTC

d_call: NA
clone_size: few
v_call: TRBV28
j_call: TRBJ2-7
cdr3_aa: CASRSGGTVSFYF
cdr3_nt: TGTGCCAGCAGGTCAGGGGGGACAGTCTCATTCTACTTC

d_call: TRBD1
clone_size: NA
v_call: TRBV6-5
j_call: TRBJ2-5
cdr3_aa: CASSYYWTGVGTQYF
cdr3_nt: TGTGCCAGCAGTTACTACTGGACAGGGGTAGGGACCCAGTACTTC

d_call: NA
clone_size: few
v_call: TRBV19
j_call: TRBJ1-2
cdr3_aa: CASSGTWGGGYGYTF
cdr3_nt: TGTGCCAGTAGTGGGACGTGGGGGGGAGGCTATGGCTACACCTTC

d_call: NA
clone_size: NA
v_call: TRBV18
j_call: TRBJ2-3
cdr3_aa: CASSPTRGTGADTQYF
cdr3_nt: TGTGCCAGCTCACCCACCAGGGGGACTGGCGCAGATACGCAGTATTTT

d_call: TRBD2
clone_size: NA
v_call: TRBV10-3
j_call: TRBJ2-7
cdr3_aa: CAISESIGTSGGYEQYF
cdr3_nt: TGTGCCATCAGTGAGTCAATAGGGACTAGCGGGGGTTACGAGCAGTACTTC

d_call: TRBD1
clone_size: NA
v_call: TRBV10-3
j_call: TRBJ1-4
cdr3_aa: CAITGQGVGNEKLFF
cdr3_nt: TGTGCCATCACGGGACAGGGGGTGGGTAATGAAAAACTGTTTTTT

d_call: TRBD2
clone_size: once
v_call: TRBV6-1
j_call: TRBJ2-7
cdr3_aa: CASSGVLAGIPSYEQYF
cdr3_nt: TGTGCCAGCAGTGGGGTACTAGCGGGGATACCCTCCTACGAGCAGTACTTC

d_call: TRBD2
clone_size: few
v_call: TRBV2
j_call: TRBJ2-7
cdr3_aa: CASTLAGTLGHEQYF
cdr3_nt: TGTGCCAGCACCTTAGCGGGGACCCTGGGCCACGAGCAGTACTTC

d_call: TRBD2
clone_size: once
v_call: TRBV4-3
j_call: TRBJ2-1
cdr3_aa: CASSQDSGGPNEQFF
cdr3_nt: TGCGCCAGCAGCCAAGATTCGGGAGGGCCCAATGAGCAGTTCTTC

d_call: NA
clone_size: few
v_call: TRBV27
j_call: TRBJ1-2
cdr3_aa: CASSGGRAGYTF
cdr3_nt: TGTGCCAGCAGTGGGGGTAGAGCTGGCTACACCTTC

d_call: NA
clone_size: NA
v_call: TRBV5-6
j_call: TRBJ2-5
cdr3_aa: CASSTPDIQETQYF
cdr3_nt: TGTGCCAGCAGCACTCCGGACATCCAAGAGACCCAGTACTTC

d_call: NA
clone_size: NA
v_call: TRBV4-2
j_call: TRBJ2-7
cdr3_aa: CASSQAGLRGYEQYF
cdr3_nt: TGTGCCAGCAGCCAAGCGGGGCTGAGGGGCTACGAGCAGTACTTC

d_call: NA
clone_size: few
v_call: TRBV5-1
j_call: TRBJ1-1
cdr3_aa: CASSYSEGGGTEAFF
cdr3_nt: TGCGCCAGCAGCTATTCCGAGGGAGGGGGCACTGAAGCTTTCTTT

d_call: NA
clone_size: NA
v_call: TRBV5-1
j_call: TRBJ2-2
cdr3_aa: CASSRTDSAGELFF
cdr3_nt: TGCGCCAGCAGCCGAACAGACAGCGCCGGGGAGCTGTTTTTT

d_call: NA
clone_size: NA
v_call: TRBV30
j_call: TRBJ2-5
cdr3_aa: CAWRGVGTQYF
cdr3_nt: TGTGCCTGGAGGGGGGTGGGGACCCAGTACTTC

d_call: NA
clone_size: NA
v_call: TRBV7-9
j_call: TRBJ1-1
cdr3_aa: CASSQDRMHAFF
cdr3_nt: TGTGCCAGCAGTCAGGACAGAATGCATGCTTTCTTT

d_call: NA
clone_size: NA
v_call: TRBV19
j_call: TRBJ1-2
cdr3_aa: CASSIGTSNGYTF
cdr3_nt: TGTGCCAGTAGTATTGGGACATCCAATGGCTACACCTTC

d_call: NA
clone_size: NA
v_call: TRBV5-4
j_call: TRBJ1-1
cdr3_aa: CASSSIMGGNTEAFF
cdr3_nt: TGTGCCAGCAGCTCGATCATGGGAGGAAACACTGAAGCTTTCTTT

d_call: TRBD1
clone_size: NA
v_call: TRBV18
j_call: TRBJ2-7
cdr3_aa: CASSPTGTGGYEQYF
cdr3_nt: TGTGCCAGCTCACCTACCGGGACAGGGGGCTACGAGCAGTACTTC

d_call: TRBD2
clone_size: NA
v_call: TRBV5-6
j_call: TRBJ2-3
cdr3_aa: CASSPGLAIADTQYF
cdr3_nt: TGTGCCAGCAGCCCCGGACTAGCAATTGCAGATACGCAGTATTTT

d_call: NA
clone_size: NA
v_call: TRBV29-1
j_call: TRBJ1-2
cdr3_aa: CRSGRGPSYGYTF
cdr3_nt: TGCCGGTCCGGAAGGGGACCAAGCTATGGCTACACCTTC

d_call: NA
clone_size: few
v_call: TRBV6-6
j_call: TRBJ1-5
cdr3_aa: CASSTPQKGSVQPQHF
cdr3_nt: TGTGCCAGCAGTACCCCACAGAAGGGGTCGGTTCAGCCCCAGCATTTT